One sample yielded the 29 T cell receptor beta chains listed below, sequenced in a study of T-cell reconstitution after alpha-beta-depleted transplantation in children. Unique molecular identifiers were built into the TCRbeta library. TCRdb reanalysed the PCR reads using MiXCR and keeps one entry per CDR3 protein. This sample carries 100,000 to 120,000 distinct CDR3 sequences, 10% of them seen once, and the ten largest clones take less than 10%. Specimen: PBMCs from the stem cell graft donor, collected from the stem cell graft. The receptors shown here come from a human donor who donated a stem cell graft to a child with acute lymphoblastic leukemia.

Ten or more counts support this clonotype. This chain uses TRBV25-1 with TRBJ2-7, with D maybe TRBD1 (6 bases). CDR1 is MGHDK, CDR2 SYGVNS, per germline. V lost 3 bases, J lost 2 bases, and 8 bases lay in between. The CDR3 covers 13 residues. The CDR3 nucleotides are TGTGCCAGCAGTGAGTGGGGGCCCTACGAGCAGTACTTC. Translating it yields CASSEWGPYEQYF.

Turning to this clonotype: Just one base apart from a much larger clone, this may be a read error. CDR3 protein: CAIRGDRYDNGYTF. The CDR3 DNA follows: TGTGCCATCAGGGGGGACAGGTACGATAATGGCTACACCTTC. The chain carries TRBV10-3 and TRBJ1-2; 8 bases are a match to TRBD1. After removal of 6 bases from V and 6 bases from J, the junction contained 9 bases not matched to a gene. This CDR3 comprises 14 residues. CDR1 and CDR2 from the germline V gene are ENHRY and SYGVKD.

This clonotype was seen many times. This chain uses TRBV7-2 with TRBJ2-2; D remains ambiguous. The CDR3 is made up of 12 amino acids. Germline CDR1 and CDR2: SGHTA and FQGNSA. Deletions cut 4 bases from V and 12 bases from J, with 12 bases between. The CDR3 DNA follows: TGTGCCAGCAGCTCGACTGTTTTCCAGCTGTTTTTT. This translates into CASSSTVFQLFF. Drawing the rest from reference TRBV7-2 and TRBJ2-2, the complete variable domain is GAGVSQSPSNKVTEKGKDVELRCDPISGHTALYWYRQSLGQGLEFLIYFQGNSAPDKSGLPSDRFSAERTGGSVSTLTIQRTQQEDSAVYLCASSSTVFQLFFGEGSRLTVL.

This clonotype was observed many times. The rearrangement links TRBV20-1 to TRBJ2-7; D is uncertain. Trimming cost V 5 bases and J 1 base, with 18 bases left between them. This CDR3 spans 15 amino acids. The V gene's germline CDR1 is DFQATT and CDR2 SNEGSKA (reference sequence). The CDR3 spells CSALNKDRGSYEQYF. CDR3 DNA: TGCAGTGCTCTTAATAAGGACCGCGGATCCTACGAGCAGTACTTC.

This clonotype has at least ten counts. The CDR3 coding sequence is TGTGCCAGCAGTCGGGACAGTTGGAACACCGGGGAGCTGTTTTTT. This translates into CASSRDSWNTGELFF. The chain couples TRBV7-2 to TRBJ2-2; TRBD1 matches 7 bases. This CDR3 comprises 15 residues. V trimming: 6 bases; J trimming: 1 base; junction bases outside the gene matches: 5. Germline V gene sequence: CDR1 SGHTA, CDR2 FQGNSA. Full variable domain (missing parts from reference TRBV7-2 and TRBJ2-2): GAGVSQSPSNKVTEKGKDVELRCDPISGHTALYWYRQSLGQGLEFLIYFQGNSAPDKSGLPSDRFSAERTGGSVSTLTIQRTQQEDSAVYLCASSRDSWNTGELFFGEGSRLTVL.

This clonotype was observed at least ten times. The chain recombines TRBV27 with TRBJ2-7; TRBD1 agrees at 10 bases. V lost 5 bases, J lost 2 bases, and 6 bases stayed unmatched. The CDR3 length is 15 residues. Germline CDR1 MNHEY, CDR2 SMNVEV (reference sequence). The CDR3 coding sequence is TGTGCCAGCAGTCCGACAGGGGGCCCGACCTACGAGCAGTACTTC. It yields the protein CASSPTGGPTYEQYF.

This clonotype was seen many times. The genes are TRBV10-3 and TRBJ2-7, with 8 nucleotides matching TRBD1. V gave up 7 bases and J gave up 4 bases; unmatched junction bases: 24. From germline, CDR1 is ENHRY and CDR2 SYGVKD. There are 19 residues in the CDR3. CDR3 nucleotides: TGTGCCATCAAGAACCCCACAGGGGGAAGGGGGACCCAAGGATACGAGCAGTACTTC. This codes for CAIKNPTGGRGTQGYEQYF.

There are many counts of this clonotype. This chain joins TRBV20-1 and TRBJ1-3; D call uncertain. The V end was cut by 0 bases, the J end by 0 bases, with 9 bases between. Germline values: CDR1 DFQATT, CDR2 SNEGSKA (reference sequence). The CDR3 is 15 residues long. The CDR3 DNA sequence: TGCAGTGCTAGAGATCACAGCATCTCTGGAAACACCATATATTTT. Amino acids: CSARDHSISGNTIYF.

Many counts were recorded for this clonotype. The chain joins TRBV5-8 to TRBJ2-3; D remains unclear. V lost 1 base, J lost 2 bases, and 8 bases lay in between. The CDR3 length is 14 residues. Germline CDR1 and CDR2: SGHTS and YDEGEE. The CDR3 nucleotides read TGTGCCAGCAGCTTGAGAAGGGCCACAGATACGCAGTATTTT. Encoded protein: CASSLRRATDTQYF.

This clonotype was observed many times. J is TRBJ1-4 and V is TRBV20-1; 7 bases fit TRBD1. This CDR3 region has 15 residues. Losses at the gene ends were 0 bases for V and 7 bases for J; bases not matched to a gene: 8. Germline values: CDR1 DFQATT, CDR2 SNEGSKA (reference sequence). CDR3 coding DNA: TGCAGTGCTAGAGAGTTACGGGACAGTCTTGAAAAACTGTTTTTT. Protein product: CSARELRDSLEKLFF.

This clonotype was seen many times. This chain connects TRBV7-2 to TRBJ2-2; D remains unclear. Trimming pared 1 base from V and 0 bases from J, leaving 9 bases between. The CDR3 has 16 residues. Looked up from germline, CDR1 is SGHTA and CDR2 is FQGNSA. For the CDR3, the DNA is TGTGCCAGCAGCTTAGGTGGGATGACGAACACCGGGGAGCTGTTTTTT. This codes for CASSLGGMTNTGELFF.

This clonotype was detected many times. The chain carries TRBV7-2 and TRBJ2-1; no clear D gene. Trimming cost V 1 base and J 5 bases, with 9 bases left between them. This CDR3 is 14 amino acids long. CDR1 and CDR2 (germline): SGHTA, FQGNSA. The CDR3 loop is CASSLGLNHNEQFF. The DNA of the CDR3 is TGTGCCAGCAGCTTAGGGCTGAACCACAATGAGCAGTTCTTC.

This clonotype was found many times. DNA of the CDR3: TGTGCCAGCAGACGCCGCGGGACAGCAAACACCGGGGAGCTGTTTTTT. Amino acids: CASRRRGTANTGELFF. The J gene is TRBJ2-2, the V gene TRBV12-3 or TRBV12-4, with D maybe TRBD1 (7 bases). V was shortened by 6 bases and J by 2 bases, with 16 bases between the two germline ends. This CDR3 spans 16 amino acids.

The chain combines TRBV18 with TRBJ2-7; 10 bases are shared with TRBD1. This CDR3 comprises 15 residues. Trimming at V came to 3 bases and at J to 5 bases, leaving 7 bases not matched to a gene. CDR1 and CDR2 from the germline V gene are KGHSH and LQKENI. The CDR3 bases are TGTGCCAGCTCACCGGGACAGGGGACTACGCACGAGCAGTACTTC. Translating gives CASSPGQGTTHEQYF.

This clonotype was counted ten times or more. The gene calls are TRBV30 and TRBJ1-5; 7 nucleotides agree with TRBD1. With 2 bases clipped from V and 3 bases from J, the junction kept 4 bases outside the gene matches. CDR1 is GTSNPN and CDR2 is SVGIG in the germline V gene (reference sequence). The CDR3 has 14 amino acids. CDR3 sequence: CAWSTDRANQPQHF. The CDR3 DNA reads as TGTGCCTGGAGTACAGACAGGGCCAATCAGCCCCAGCATTTT.

There are many counts of this clonotype. The chain is built from TRBV28 and TRBJ1-1; possibly TRBD1 for D (5 bases). Looked up from germline, CDR1 is MDHEN and CDR2 is SYDVKM. This CDR3 comprises 17 residues. The V end lost 6 bases, the J end lost 1 base, and 21 bases lay between the germline ends. CDR3 protein: CASRPHLQGFPNTEAFF. As DNA, the CDR3 is TGTGCCAGCAGGCCTCACCTTCAGGGTTTTCCGAACACTGAAGCTTTCTTT.

As to this clonotype: A much larger clone lies one base from this, so it may be a read error. CDR3 in DNA: TGCGCCAGCAGCATCGCTAGAGAGACCAAGTACTTC. Encoded protein: CASSIARETKYF. V and J are TRBV5-1 and TRBJ2-5; D not resolved. This CDR3 is built from 12 residues. Germline V gene lookup returns CDR1 SGHRS and CDR2 YFSETQ.

Note on this clonotype: A much larger clone sits a single nucleotide away, making a read error possible. The V call is TRBV5-1, the J call TRBJ2-7, with 9 positions matching TRBD2. Looked up from germline, CDR1 is SGHRS and CDR2 is YFSETQ. This CDR3 spans 15 amino acids. Losses at the gene ends were 4 bases for V and 8 bases for J; bases not matched to a gene: 13. The CDR3 loop is CASSDLAGVEYQQYF. The DNA of the CDR3 is TGCGCCAGCAGCGATTTAGCGGGAGTTGAGTACCAGCAGTACTTC.

At least ten counts were recorded for this clonotype. J is TRBJ2-7 and V is TRBV30; possible D gene TRBD2, 5 bases. Trimming took off 5 bases at V and 2 bases at J, with 10 bases between the two ends. The CDR3 spans 12 residues. Germline V gene data show CDR1 as GTSNPN and CDR2 as SVGIG (reference sequence). CDR3 sequence reads: CAWGLPTYEQYF. The CDR3 nucleotides are TGTGCCTGGGGACTCCCCACCTACGAGCAGTACTTC.

This clonotype came up a few times. The gene calls are TRBV7-6 and TRBJ1-1, with 11 positions matching TRBD1. The V gene's germline CDR1 is SGHVS and CDR2 FNYEAQ. The CDR3 length is 15 residues. The junction had 7 bases not matched to a gene; V was cut back by 4 bases and J by 6 bases. The CDR3 nucleotides are TGTGCCAGCAGCTCCCGCGGACAGGGGGCAGCTGAAGCTTTCTTT. Translated: CASSSRGQGAAEAFF. The variable domain in full, with the rest retrieved from reference TRBV7-6 and TRBJ1-1, is GAGVSQSPRYKVTKRGQDVALRCDPISGHVSLYWYRQALGQGPEFLTYFNYEAQQDKSGLPNDRFSAERPEGSISTLTIQRTEQRDSAMYRCASSSRGQGAAEAFFGQGTRLTVV.

This clonotype was found many times. The chain has TRBV5-1 and TRBJ2-7, with D uncertain. The CDR3 length is 13 residues. V lost 5 bases to trimming and J lost 3 bases, with 12 bases between them. Germline CDR1 reads SGHRS; CDR2 reads YFSETQ. The CDR3 sequence: CASSSGTYYEQYF. The CDR3 DNA reads TGCGCCAGCAGTTCCGGAACCTACTACGAGCAGTACTTC.

In its sample, this clonotype was seen many times. The CDR3 here is CASSLGQGRDYEQYF. CDR3 sequence (DNA): TGTGCCAGCAGCTTAGGACAGGGAAGGGATTACGAGCAGTACTTC. J is TRBJ2-7 and V is TRBV7-8, with 7 positions matching TRBD1. V lost 1 base and J lost 4; bases outside the gene matches: 7. Per the germline V gene, CDR1 is SGHVS and CDR2 is FQNEAQ. The CDR3 is made up of 15 amino acids.

This clonotype was counted ten times or more. The V gene is TRBV18, the J gene TRBJ2-4, with TRBD2 matching 16 bases. Losses at the gene ends were 3 bases for V and 1 base for J; bases not matched to a gene: 6. Germline V CDR1 and CDR2: KGHSH, LQKENI. CDR3 size: 19 residues. CDR3: CASSPPGTSGRAAKNIQYF. The CDR3 DNA reads as TGTGCCAGCTCACCTCCAGGGACTAGCGGGAGGGCGGCCAAAAACATTCAGTACTTC.

Many counts were recorded for this clonotype. The chain couples TRBV2 to TRBJ2-5; D possibly matches TRBD1 or TRBD2 (5 bases each). The CDR3 runs to 13 residues. Trimming took off 8 bases at V and 4 bases at J, with 14 bases between the two ends. Germline CDR1 is SNHLY and CDR2 is FYNNEI. In nucleotides, the CDR3 is TGTGCCAGCCATCCGGGGCTACGAGAGACCCAGTACTTC. Encoded protein: CASHPGLRETQYF.

This clonotype was detected a few times. The gene calls are TRBV20-1 and TRBJ2-7, with TRBD2 matching 14 bases. The V gene's germline CDR1 is DFQATT and CDR2 SNEGSKA (reference sequence). This CDR3 is 12 amino acids long. CDR3 in amino acids: CSARDETSGRAV. CDR3 nucleotide sequence: TGCAGTGCTAGAGATGAGACTAGCGGGAGGGCGGTC.

The chain is built from TRBV30 and TRBJ1-2; tentative D call: TRBD1 (5 bases). The V gene's germline CDR1 is GTSNPN and CDR2 SVGIG (reference sequence). Trimming took 8 bases from V and 0 from J, leaving 16 bases between them. The CDR3 contains 14 residues. In DNA, the CDR3 is TGTGCCGCGTTGGGGGGAGAAACTAACTATGGCTACACCTTC. Its protein product is CAALGGETNYGYTF.

This clonotype came up many times. The rearrangement joins TRBV27 to TRBJ2-4, with 9 bases fitting TRBD1. Germline trimming cut 0 bases from V and 0 bases from J; bases unmatched to any gene: 9. The CDR3 length is 19 residues. The germline V gene encodes CDR1 MNHEY and CDR2 SMNVEV (reference sequence). CDR3 in DNA: TGTGCCAGCAGTTTATCTTACAGGGGGCCGATACTAGCCAAAAACATTCAGTACTTC. Protein: CASSLSYRGPILAKNIQYF.

This clonotype was seen repeatedly, ten times or more. This chain joins TRBV5-1 and TRBJ1-2; no firm D call. V lost 2 bases and J 7 bases, leaving 21 bases between the germline ends. From germline, CDR1 is SGHRS and CDR2 YFSETQ. CDR3 length equals 16 residues. CDR3 residues: CASSLTASGRAFGYTF. In nucleotides, the CDR3 is TGCGCCAGCAGCTTAACGGCCTCGGGCAGAGCGTTTGGCTACACCTTC.

This clonotype was seen at least ten times. This sequence joins TRBV20-1 and TRBJ2-5; D call uncertain. V was cut by 5 bases and J by 0 bases, with 16 bases left in between. Germline V CDR1 and CDR2: DFQATT, SNEGSKA (reference sequence). This CDR3 spans 15 amino acids. CDR3 in DNA: TGCAGTGCTCCTACGAGGCTCCCCTACCAAGAGACCCAGTACTTC. Amino acids: CSAPTRLPYQETQYF.